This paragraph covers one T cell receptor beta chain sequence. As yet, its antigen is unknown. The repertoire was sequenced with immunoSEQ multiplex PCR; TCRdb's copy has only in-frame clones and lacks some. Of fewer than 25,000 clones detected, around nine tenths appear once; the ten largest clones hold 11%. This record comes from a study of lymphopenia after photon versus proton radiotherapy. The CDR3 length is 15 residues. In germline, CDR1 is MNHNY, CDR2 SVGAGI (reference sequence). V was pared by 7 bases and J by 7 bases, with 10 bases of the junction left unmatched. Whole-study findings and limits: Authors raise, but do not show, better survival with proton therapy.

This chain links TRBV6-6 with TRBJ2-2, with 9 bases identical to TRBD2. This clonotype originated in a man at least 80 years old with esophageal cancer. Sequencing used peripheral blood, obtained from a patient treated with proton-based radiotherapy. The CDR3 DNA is TGTGCCAGCAAGGCCAGCGGGAGGATTGGCGGGGAGCTGTTTTTT. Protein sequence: CASKASGRIGGELFF.